This T cell receptor (beta chain) emerged from a study of regulatory T cells in long-lasting Graves disease. To make TCR beta libraries, researchers used iRepertoire HTBI primers and Arm-PCR of CDR3 regions. TCRdb reprocessed the multiplex PCR reads with MiXCR, giving one entry per CDR3 protein. The sample carries 450,000 to 650,000 distinct CDR3 sequences, about 16% recorded once. Time point here: newly diagnosed GD, antithyroid drugs for less than 3 months. RNA isolated from PBMCs was used to make the TCR library. This clonotype has at least ten counts. CDR1 is LNHNV, CDR2 YYDKDF, per germline (reference sequence). The CDR3 is made up of 14 amino acids. V was shortened by 1 base and J by 7 bases, with 13 bases between the two germline ends. The sample was also linked to a second study, of T cells in Graves' hyperthyroidism and ophthalmopathy. That source notes: Graves' hyperthyroidism is called stable when ophthalmopathy does not progress within 18 months. An initial round of RT-PCR targeting the TCR CDR3 relied on the HTBI primer set.

The sample was peripheral blood mononuclear cells (PBMCs), taken at new diagnosis, from a patient treated with antithyroid drugs. V usage is TRBV15 and J usage is TRBJ1-2; D possibly corresponds to TRBD1 (5 bases). The receptor's source is a woman aged 35-65 years with Graves disease. CDR3 region: CATSRAAGSGGYTF. The CDR3 DNA is TGTGCCACCAGCAGAGCGGCAGGGAGTGGTGGCTACACCTTC.